What follows are 11 T cell receptor beta chains derived from one specimen sequenced in a study of control samples from healthy donors and cancer patients. Clones were sequenced by immunoSEQ multiplex PCR, and TCRdb holds only the in-frame ones, with some missing. The table lists around 110,000 clones, nearly 95% of them singletons. Sequences were obtained from blood. The receptors come from a man aged 30 to 39 in good health.

The rearrangement joins TRBV27 to TRBJ2-7, with 8 bases that match TRBD2. This CDR3 spans 17 amino acids. Germline V gene sequence: CDR1 MNHEY, CDR2 SMNVEV (reference sequence). J lost 0 bases, V lost 0 bases, and 7 bases had no gene match. The CDR3 sequence is CASSLSTASGGSYEQYF. The CDR3 nucleotides read TGTGCCAGCAGTTTATCCACCGCCAGCGGGGGCTCCTACGAGCAGTACTTC.

The chain recombines TRBV19 with TRBJ2-1, with a tentative D call TRBD1 (5 bases). Trimming removed 6 bases from V and 8 bases from J, with 14 bases in between. The CDR3 has 13 residues. Germline lookup yields CDR1 LNHDA and CDR2 SQIVND (reference sequence). In nucleotides, the CDR3 is TGTGCCAGTAGAGGGGTGGTGCTCCATGAGCAGTTCTTC. It codes for CASRGVVLHEQFF.

The chain is built from TRBV5-8 and TRBJ2-5, with D perhaps assigned TRBD1 or TRBD2 (6 bases each). Per the germline V gene, CDR1 is SGHTS and CDR2 is YDEGEE. This CDR3 is 16 amino acids long. The V end lost 6 bases, the J end lost 5 bases, and 23 bases lay between the germline ends. CDR3: CASTPGRIQGEETQYF. CDR3 DNA: TGTGCCAGCACCCCCGGGAGAATACAGGGAGAGGAGACCCAGTACTTC.

The chain combines TRBV7-3 with TRBJ2-7; tentatively, D is TRBD1 (6 bases). This CDR3 region has 17 residues. V was cut by 2 bases and J by 2 bases, with 19 bases left in between. Looked up from germline, CDR1 is SGHTA and CDR2 is FQGTGA. This chain's CDR3 is CASSLRQATPTPYEQYF. The CDR3 region has the DNA TGTGCCAGCAGCTTACGACAGGCGACTCCAACTCCCTACGAGCAGTACTTC. Full variable domain (missing parts from reference TRBV7-3 and TRBJ2-7): GAGVSQTPSNKVTEKGKYVELRCDPISGHTALYWYRQSLGQGPEFLIYFQGTGAADDSGLPNDRFFAVRPEGSVSTLKIQRTERGDSAVYLCASSLRQATPTPYEQYFGPGTRLTVT.

V is TRBV18 and J is TRBJ2-1; 10 bases fit TRBD1. Germline-derived CDR1 and CDR2 are KGHSH and LQKENI. This CDR3 has 15 amino acids. Trimming took 5 bases from V and 3 from J; bases not matched to a gene: 4. CDR3 DNA sequence: TGTGCCAGCTCATCCGGGACAGGGGTCTACAATGAGCAGTTCTTC. It encodes CASSSGTGVYNEQFF.

J is TRBJ1-2 and V is TRBV5-6; 9 nucleotides agree with TRBD1. The CDR3 is 14 amino acids. The junction had 5 bases not matched to a gene; V was cut back by 2 bases and J by 6 bases. CDR1 is SGHDT and CDR2 is YYEEEE in the germline V gene. The CDR3 coding sequence is TGTGCCAGCAGCTTCAGACAGGGGGGCGATGGCTACACCTTC. Amino acids: CASSFRQGGDGYTF.

Written as DNA, the CDR3 is TGTGCCAGCAGCCAAGTCGTGCAGCAAAACACCGGGGAGCTGTTTTTT. This gives the protein CASSQVVQQNTGELFF. This sequence joins TRBV3-1 (or the pseudogene TRBV3-2) and TRBJ2-2, with no clear D. The CDR3 covers 16 residues. Trimming took 1 base from V and 2 from J, leaving 11 bases between them. CDR1 LGHDT and CDR2 YNNKEL come from the germline V gene (reference sequence).

The chain joins TRBV2 to TRBJ1-2; D perhaps matches TRBD1 (6 bases). Germline-derived CDR1 and CDR2 are SNHLY and FYNNEI. V was cut by 2 bases and J by 4 bases, with 14 bases left in between. CDR3 length: 15 amino acids. In DNA, the CDR3 is TGTGCCAGCAGTGAACGGTTCGGACAGCTCTATGGCTACACCTTC. Protein product: CASSERFGQLYGYTF.

The gene calls are TRBV27 and TRBJ1-5, with D perhaps matching TRBD1 (6 bases). With 5 bases removed from V and 5 bases from J, the gap between germline ends came to 10 bases. In germline, CDR1 is MNHEY, CDR2 SMNVEV (reference sequence). CDR3 size: 13 residues. For the CDR3, the DNA is TGTGCCAGCAGTCTGGACAGTTATCAGCCCCAGCATTTT. This gives the protein CASSLDSYQPQHF.

This chain links TRBV9 with TRBJ2-3; a possible D gene is TRBD2 (7 bases). Per germline, CDR1 SGDLS and CDR2 YYNGEE. V gave up 2 bases and J gave up 2 bases, with 15 bases separating them. The CDR3 covers 16 residues. CDR3: CASSVGGYRDTDTQYF. The CDR3 DNA reads as TGTGCCAGCAGCGTCGGGGGGTACAGGGACACAGATACGCAGTATTTT.

The chain has TRBV6-4 and TRBJ2-3; 13 nucleotides line up with TRBD2. Losses at the gene ends were 5 bases for V and 4 bases for J; bases not matched to a gene: 3. Per germline, CDR1 MRHNA and CDR2 SNTAGT. This CDR3 has 15 residues. CDR3 protein: CASSQLAGGPDTQYF. CDR3 DNA sequence: TGTGCCAGCAGTCAACTAGCGGGGGGGCCAGATACGCAGTATTTT.